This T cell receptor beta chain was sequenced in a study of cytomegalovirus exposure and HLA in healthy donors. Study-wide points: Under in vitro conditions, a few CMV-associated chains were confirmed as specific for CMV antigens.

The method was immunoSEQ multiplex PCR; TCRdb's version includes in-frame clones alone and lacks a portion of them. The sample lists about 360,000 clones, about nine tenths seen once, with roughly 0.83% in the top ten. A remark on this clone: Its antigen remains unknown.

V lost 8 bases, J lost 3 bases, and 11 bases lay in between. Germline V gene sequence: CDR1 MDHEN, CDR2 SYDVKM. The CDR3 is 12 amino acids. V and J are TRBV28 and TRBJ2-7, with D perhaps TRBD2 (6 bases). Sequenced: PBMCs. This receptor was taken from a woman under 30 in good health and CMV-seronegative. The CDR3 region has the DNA TGTGCCAGCCGGGACTCTTACTACGAGCAGTACTTC. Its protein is CASRDSYYEQYF.